The T cell receptor beta chain under discussion was sequenced for a study of blood T cell repertoires in COVID-19. Looking at the study overall: The samples span acute and convalescent COVID-19 from the United States, Italy and Spain. T cells, B-cell-depleted T cells, or PBMCs supplied cDNA or gDNA.

CDR1 LNHDA and CDR2 SQIVND come from the germline V gene (reference sequence). The CDR3 has 14 residues. Trimming pared 6 bases from V and 8 bases from J, leaving 19 bases between. Per the authors' pipeline: Counts of nucleated cells, estimated from reference gene primer amplification, were obtained. Libraries were prepared by immunoSEQ multiplex PCR; TCRdb keeps only in-frame clonotypes and omits some of them. V and J calls and clone size are as listed in that table; D and trimming were resolved from the DNA. The data show about 110,000 clones, over 70% seen once. This clonotype was obtained from a human donor in a cohort sampled during active or convalescent COVID-19. Sequencing was performed on peripheral blood. The chain couples TRBV19 to TRBJ1-2; D unresolved. The CDR3: CASRDQNDAGGYTF. For the CDR3, the DNA is TGTGCCAGTAGGGATCAAAACGACGCAGGAGGCTACACCTTC.